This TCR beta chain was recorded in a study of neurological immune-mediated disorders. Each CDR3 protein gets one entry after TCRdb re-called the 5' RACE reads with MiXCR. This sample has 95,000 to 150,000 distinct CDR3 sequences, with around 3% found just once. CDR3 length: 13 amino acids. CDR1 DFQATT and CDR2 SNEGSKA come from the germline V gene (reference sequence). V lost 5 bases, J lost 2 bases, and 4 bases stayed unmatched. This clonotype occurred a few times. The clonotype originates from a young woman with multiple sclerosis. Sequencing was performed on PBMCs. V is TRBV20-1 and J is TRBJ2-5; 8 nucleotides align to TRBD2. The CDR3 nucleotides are TGCAGTGCTGAGGCGGGGGGTCAAGAGACCCAGTACTTC. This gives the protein CSAEAGGQETQYF.